This TCR beta chain was sequenced for a study of blood T cells in healthy people across ages. General observations from the study: Because sorting was not performed, PBMCs prevented conclusive naive versus antigen-experienced comparison.

The CDR3 runs to 12 residues. V was trimmed by 4 bases and J by 6 bases, leaving 6 bases between them. Through a sample-barcoded 5' primer and a J-beta primer mix, a second PCR was run for about 7 to 12 cycles. TCRdb independently ran MiXCR on the 5' RACE reads; one entry per CDR3 protein. The sample shows roughly 1.7 million distinct CDR3 sequences, around 36% of them seen only once. Regarding this clonotype: What it binds is not known.

Isolation yielded PBMCs, at least 7 million per sample, in every case. The clonotype comes from a young woman in good health. This sequence joins TRBV12-3 or TRBV12-4 and TRBJ2-2, with D uncertain. The sample comprised blood. CDR3 in amino acids: CASSWLAGELFF. CDR3 coding DNA: TGTGCCAGCAGTTGGCTCGCCGGGGAGCTGTTTTTT.